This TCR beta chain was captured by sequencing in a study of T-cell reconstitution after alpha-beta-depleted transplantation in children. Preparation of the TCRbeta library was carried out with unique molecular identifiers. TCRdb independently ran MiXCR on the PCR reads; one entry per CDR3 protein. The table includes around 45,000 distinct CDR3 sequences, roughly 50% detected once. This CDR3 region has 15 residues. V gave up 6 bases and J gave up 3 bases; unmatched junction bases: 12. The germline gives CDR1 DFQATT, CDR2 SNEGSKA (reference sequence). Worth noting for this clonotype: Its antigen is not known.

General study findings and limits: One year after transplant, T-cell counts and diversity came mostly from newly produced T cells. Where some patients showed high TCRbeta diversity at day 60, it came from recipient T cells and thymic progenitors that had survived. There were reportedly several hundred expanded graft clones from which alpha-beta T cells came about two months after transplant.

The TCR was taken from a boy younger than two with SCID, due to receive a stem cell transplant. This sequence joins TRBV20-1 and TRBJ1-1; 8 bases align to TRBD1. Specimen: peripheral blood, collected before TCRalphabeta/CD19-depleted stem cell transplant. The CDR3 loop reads CSAYDRGGTDTEAFF. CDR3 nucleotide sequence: TGCAGTGCCTACGACAGGGGCGGCACGGACACTGAAGCTTTCTTT.